This T cell receptor beta chain was sequenced for a study of Ad26.COV2.S vaccination and SARS-CoV-2 variants. Overall study: The study gave Ad26.COV2.S intramuscularly, once or twice 56 days apart. Findings and caveats of the study: Total T cell responses may have been underestimated by the TCR breadth and depth analyses.

V was cut by 4 bases and J by 2 bases, with 17 bases left in between. CDR3 length: 16 residues. The germline gives CDR1 SGHTA, CDR2 FQGNSA. This sample's treatment: about 20 received Ad26.COV2.S at low or high dose, single or two shots; several received placebo; per-sample allocation not given. Collection of samples fell on day 63 after the first vaccine or placebo injection. Data came from immunoSEQ multiplex PCR; TCRdb stores just in-frame clones and leaves some out. The sample has over 400,000 clones; about 90% are singletons. As to this clone: Antigen specificity is unknown.

The sample here was peripheral blood, taken in a trial of Ad26.COV2.S vaccine versus placebo. This clonotype originated in a person between 18 and 65 years old who received the Ad26.COV2.S COVID-19 vaccine or a placebo. The chain links TRBV7-2 to TRBJ2-5, with a tentative D call TRBD1 (7 bases). CDR3 coding DNA: TGTGCCAGCAGCTCAAGGAGGGCAGGGGGGCAAGAGACCCAGTACTTC. Amino acid sequence: CASSSRRAGGQETQYF.